Sequencing of this T cell receptor (beta chain) was carried out in a study of shared T cell receptors in the human thymus. This CDR3 contains 11 residues. V shed 0 bases and J shed 9 bases, with 4 bases lying between them. Germline lookup yields CDR1 SGHRS and CDR2 YFSETQ. Turning to this clone: Other DNA variants within this sample encode the same CDR3.

The assay was immunoSEQ multiplex PCR, and TCRdb's table has in-frame clones only and misses some. This table holds hundreds of thousands of clones, 85% to 90% found once. The data also belong to a second study, concerning human thymus T cells.

The sample taken for sequencing was thymocytes. This TCR was sampled from a boy under three years old with a congenital heart defect. This chain links TRBV5-1 with TRBJ2-1; D is uncertain. DNA for the CDR3: TGCGCCAGCAGCTTGGGGGCTGAGCAGTTCTTC. Encoded protein: CASSLGAEQFF. Using reference TRBV5-1 and TRBJ2-1 for the parts outside the CDR3, the full variable domain is KAGVTQTPRYLIKTRGQQVTLSCSPISGHRSVSWYQQTPGQGLQFLFEYFSETQRNKGNFPGRFSGRQFSNSRSEMNVSTLELGDSALYLCASSLGAEQFFGPGTRLTVL.